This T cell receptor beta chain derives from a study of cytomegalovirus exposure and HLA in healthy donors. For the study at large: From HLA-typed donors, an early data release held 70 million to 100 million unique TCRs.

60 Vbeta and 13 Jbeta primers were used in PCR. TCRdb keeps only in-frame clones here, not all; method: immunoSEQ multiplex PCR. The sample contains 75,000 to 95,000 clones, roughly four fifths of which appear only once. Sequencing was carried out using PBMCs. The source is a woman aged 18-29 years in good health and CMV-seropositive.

The CDR3 DNA follows: TGTGCCAGCAGCGTAAAGCTACTCGAGCAGTACTTC. Encoded protein: CASSVKLLEQYF. The chain has TRBV28 and TRBJ2-7; D is unresolved. The V and J ends lost 6 bases and 6 bases respectively, with 12 bases between them. The length of the CDR3 is 12 residues. Germline V gives CDR1 MDHEN, CDR2 SYDVKM.